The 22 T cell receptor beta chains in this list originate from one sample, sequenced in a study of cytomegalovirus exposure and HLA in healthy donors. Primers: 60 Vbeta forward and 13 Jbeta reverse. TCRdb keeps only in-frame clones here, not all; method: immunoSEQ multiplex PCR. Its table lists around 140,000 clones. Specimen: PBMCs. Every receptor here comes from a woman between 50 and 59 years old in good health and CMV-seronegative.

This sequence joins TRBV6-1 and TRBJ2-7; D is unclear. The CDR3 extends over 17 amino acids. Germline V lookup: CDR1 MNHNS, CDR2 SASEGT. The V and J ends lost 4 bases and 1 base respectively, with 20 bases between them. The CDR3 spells CASSVLGRLPGSYEQYF. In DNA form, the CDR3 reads TGTGCCAGCAGTGTTTTAGGCCGCTTGCCCGGGTCCTACGAGCAGTACTTC.

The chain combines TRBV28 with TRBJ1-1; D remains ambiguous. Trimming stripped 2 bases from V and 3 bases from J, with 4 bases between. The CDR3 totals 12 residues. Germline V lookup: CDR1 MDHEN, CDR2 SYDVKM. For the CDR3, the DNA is TGTGCCAGCAGTTTACGTCACACTGAAGCTTTCTTT. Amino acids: CASSLRHTEAFF.

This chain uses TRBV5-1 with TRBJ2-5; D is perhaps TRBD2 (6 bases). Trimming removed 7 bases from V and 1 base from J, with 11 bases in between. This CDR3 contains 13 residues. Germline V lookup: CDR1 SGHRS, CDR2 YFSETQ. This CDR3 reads CASRGDLQETQYF. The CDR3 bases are TGCGCCAGCCGCGGGGACCTCCAAGAGACCCAGTACTTC.

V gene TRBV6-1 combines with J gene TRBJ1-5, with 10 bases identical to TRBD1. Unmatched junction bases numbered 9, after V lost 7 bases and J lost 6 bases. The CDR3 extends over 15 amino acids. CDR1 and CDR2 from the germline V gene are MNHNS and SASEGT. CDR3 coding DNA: TGTGCCAGCAACCTGGACAGGGGGTTCGGTCAGCCCCAGCATTTT. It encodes CASNLDRGFGQPQHF.

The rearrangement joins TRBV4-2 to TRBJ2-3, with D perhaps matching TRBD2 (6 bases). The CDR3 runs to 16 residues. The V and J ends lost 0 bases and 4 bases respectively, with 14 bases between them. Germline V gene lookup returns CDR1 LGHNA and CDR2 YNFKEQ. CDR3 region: CASSQEGGAMADTQYF. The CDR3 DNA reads TGTGCCAGCAGCCAAGAGGGGGGAGCGATGGCAGATACGCAGTATTTT.

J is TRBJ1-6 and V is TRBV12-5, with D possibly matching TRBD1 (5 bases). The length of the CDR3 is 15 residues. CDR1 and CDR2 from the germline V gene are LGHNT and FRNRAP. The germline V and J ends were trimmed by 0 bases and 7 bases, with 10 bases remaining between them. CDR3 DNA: TGTGCTAGTGGTTTGGTGGGGCAGGTAAATTCACCCCTCCACTTT. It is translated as CASGLVGQVNSPLHF. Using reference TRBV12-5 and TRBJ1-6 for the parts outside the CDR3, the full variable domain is DARVTQTPRHKVTEMGQEVTMRCQPILGHNTVFWYRQTMMQGLELLAYFRNRAPLDDSGMPKDRFSAEMPDATLATLKIQPSEPRDSAVYFCASGLVGQVNSPLHFGNGTRLTVT.

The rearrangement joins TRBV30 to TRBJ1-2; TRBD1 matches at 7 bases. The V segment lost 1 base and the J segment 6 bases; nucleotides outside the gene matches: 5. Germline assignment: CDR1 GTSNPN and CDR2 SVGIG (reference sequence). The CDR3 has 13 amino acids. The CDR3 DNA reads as TGTGCCTGGAGTGCCTTGACAGGGAATGGCTACACCTTC. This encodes CAWSALTGNGYTF.

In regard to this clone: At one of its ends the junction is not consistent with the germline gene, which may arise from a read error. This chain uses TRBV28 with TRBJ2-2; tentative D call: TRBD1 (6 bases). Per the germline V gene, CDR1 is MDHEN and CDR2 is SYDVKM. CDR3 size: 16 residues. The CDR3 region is CASSSDSFSNAGELFF. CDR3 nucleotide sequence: TGTGCCAGCAGCTCGGACAGCTTCTCGAACGCCGGGGAGCTGTTTTTT. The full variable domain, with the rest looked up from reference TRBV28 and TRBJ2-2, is DVKVTQSSRYLVKRTGEKVFLECVQDMDHENMFWYRQDPGLGLRLIYFSYDVKMKEKGDIPEGYSVSREKKERFSLILESASTNQTSMYLCASSSDSFSNAGELFFGEGSRLTVL.

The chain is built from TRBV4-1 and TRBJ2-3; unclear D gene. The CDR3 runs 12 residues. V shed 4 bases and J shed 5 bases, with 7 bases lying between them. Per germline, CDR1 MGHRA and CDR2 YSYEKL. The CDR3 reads CASSPPLDTQYF. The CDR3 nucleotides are TGCGCCAGCAGCCCCCCCTTAGATACGCAGTATTTT.

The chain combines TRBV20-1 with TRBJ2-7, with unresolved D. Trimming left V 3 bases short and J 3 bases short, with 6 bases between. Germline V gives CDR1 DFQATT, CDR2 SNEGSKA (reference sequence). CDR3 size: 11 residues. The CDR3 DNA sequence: TGCAGTGCTAGGGAGCGCTACGAGCAGTACTTC. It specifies CSARERYEQYF.

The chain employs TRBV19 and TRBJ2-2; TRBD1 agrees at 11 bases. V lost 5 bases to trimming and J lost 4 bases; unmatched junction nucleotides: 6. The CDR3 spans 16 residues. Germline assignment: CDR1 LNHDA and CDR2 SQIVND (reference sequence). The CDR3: CASSHTGTGGTGELFF. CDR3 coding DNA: TGTGCCAGTAGTCATACGGGGACAGGGGGCACCGGGGAGCTGTTTTTT. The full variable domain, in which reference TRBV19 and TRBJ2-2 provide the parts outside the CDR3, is DGGITQSPKYLFRKEGQNVTLSCEQNLNHDAMYWYRQDPGQGLRLIYYSQIVNDFQKGDIAEGYSVSREKKESFPLTVTSAQKNPTAFYLCASSHTGTGGTGELFFGEGSRLTVL.

The CDR3 region has the DNA TGTGCCAGCAGCCCGGAAGCGGGGAGCTCCTACAATGAGCAGTTCTTC. Its protein product is CASSPEAGSSYNEQFF. The chain carries TRBV7-8 and TRBJ2-1; 7 nucleotides match TRBD2. This CDR3 has 16 residues. The trim removed 5 bases at V and 0 bases at J, leaving 7 bases unmatched. CDR1 SGHVS and CDR2 FQNEAQ come from the germline V gene. The variable domain in full, completed from reference TRBV7-8 and TRBJ2-1, reads GAGVSQSPRYKVAKRGQDVALRCDPISGHVSLFWYQQALGQGPEFLTYFQNEAQLDKSGLPSDRFFAERPEGSVSTLKIQRTQQEDSAVYLCASSPEAGSSYNEQFFGPGTRLTVL.

In DNA form, the CDR3 reads TGCGCCAGCAGCGAACCCGGGACAGGCTATGGCTACACCTTC. The encoded protein is CASSEPGTGYGYTF. This chain links TRBV5-1 with TRBJ1-2; 8 nucleotides line up with TRBD1. The CDR3 loop spans 14 amino acids. Germline assignment: CDR1 SGHRS and CDR2 YFSETQ. V shed 4 bases, J shed 4 bases, and the junction held 6 bases outside the gene matches.

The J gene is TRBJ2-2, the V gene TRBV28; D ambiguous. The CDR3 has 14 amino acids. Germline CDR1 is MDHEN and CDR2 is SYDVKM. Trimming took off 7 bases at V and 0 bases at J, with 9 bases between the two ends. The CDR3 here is CASIPGSNTGELFF. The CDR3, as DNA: TGTGCCAGCATCCCAGGCTCGAACACCGGGGAGCTGTTTTTT.

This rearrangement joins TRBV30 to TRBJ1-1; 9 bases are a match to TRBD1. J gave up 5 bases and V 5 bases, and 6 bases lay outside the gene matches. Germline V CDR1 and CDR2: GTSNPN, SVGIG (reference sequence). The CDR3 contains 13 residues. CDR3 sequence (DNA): TGTGCCTGGGAAAGGGGGACAGGGACTGAAGCTTTCTTT. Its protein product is CAWERGTGTEAFF. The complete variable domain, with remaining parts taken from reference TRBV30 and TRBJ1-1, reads SQTIHQWPATLVQPVGSPLSLECTVEGTSNPNLYWYRQAAGRGLQLLFYSVGIGQISSEVPQNLSASRPQDRQFILSSKKLLLSDSGFYLCAWERGTGTEAFFGQGTRLTVV.

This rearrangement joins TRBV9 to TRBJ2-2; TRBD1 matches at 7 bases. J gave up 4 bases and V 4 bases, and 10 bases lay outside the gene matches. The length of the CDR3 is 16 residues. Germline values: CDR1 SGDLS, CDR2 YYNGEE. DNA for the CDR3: TGTGCCAGCAGCCCCCGGACAGGCTCGAGCACCGGGGAGCTGTTTTTT. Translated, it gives CASSPRTGSSTGELFF. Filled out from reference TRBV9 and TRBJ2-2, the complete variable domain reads DSGVTQTPKHLITATGQRVTLRCSPRSGDLSVYWYQQSLDQGLQFLIQYYNGEERAKGNILERFSAQQFPDLHSELNLSSLELGDSALYFCASSPRTGSSTGELFFGEGSRLTVL.

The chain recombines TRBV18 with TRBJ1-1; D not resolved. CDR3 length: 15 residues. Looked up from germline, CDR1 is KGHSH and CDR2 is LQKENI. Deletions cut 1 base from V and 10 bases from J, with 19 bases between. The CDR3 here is CASSPLLTYREGAFF. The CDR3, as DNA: TGTGCCAGCTCACCACTTCTAACCTACCGGGAAGGAGCTTTCTTT.

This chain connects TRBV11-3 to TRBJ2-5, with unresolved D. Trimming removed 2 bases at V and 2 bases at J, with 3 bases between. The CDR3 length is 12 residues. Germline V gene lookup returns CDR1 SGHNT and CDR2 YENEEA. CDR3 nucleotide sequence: TGTGCCAGCAGCTTAACTCAAGAGACCCAGTACTTC. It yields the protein CASSLTQETQYF.

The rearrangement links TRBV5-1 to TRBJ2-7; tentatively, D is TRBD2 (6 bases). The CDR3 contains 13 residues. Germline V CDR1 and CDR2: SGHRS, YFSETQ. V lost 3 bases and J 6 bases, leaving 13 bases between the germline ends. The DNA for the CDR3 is TGCGCCAGCAGCTCCAGGAGGGGCCTCGAGCAGTACTTC. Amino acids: CASSSRRGLEQYF.

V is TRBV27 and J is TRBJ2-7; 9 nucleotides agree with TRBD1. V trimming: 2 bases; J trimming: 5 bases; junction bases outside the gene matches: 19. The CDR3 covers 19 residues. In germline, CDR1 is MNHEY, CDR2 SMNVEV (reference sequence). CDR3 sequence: CASSLKLSLSGTGTHEQYF. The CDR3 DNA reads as TGTGCCAGCAGTTTAAAACTCTCTCTCTCCGGGACAGGGACCCACGAGCAGTACTTC.

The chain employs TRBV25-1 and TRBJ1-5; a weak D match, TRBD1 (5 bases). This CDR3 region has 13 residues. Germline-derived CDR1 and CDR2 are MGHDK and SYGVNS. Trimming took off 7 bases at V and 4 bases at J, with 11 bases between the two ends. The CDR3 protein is CASKGRENQPQHF. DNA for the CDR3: TGTGCCAGCAAGGGCAGGGAAAATCAGCCCCAGCATTTT.

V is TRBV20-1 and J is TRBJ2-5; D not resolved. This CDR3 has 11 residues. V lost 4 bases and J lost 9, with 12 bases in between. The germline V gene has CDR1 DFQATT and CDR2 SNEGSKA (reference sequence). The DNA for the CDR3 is TGCAGTGCTAAGAGTACTCGGGCCCAGTACTTC. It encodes CSAKSTRAQYF.